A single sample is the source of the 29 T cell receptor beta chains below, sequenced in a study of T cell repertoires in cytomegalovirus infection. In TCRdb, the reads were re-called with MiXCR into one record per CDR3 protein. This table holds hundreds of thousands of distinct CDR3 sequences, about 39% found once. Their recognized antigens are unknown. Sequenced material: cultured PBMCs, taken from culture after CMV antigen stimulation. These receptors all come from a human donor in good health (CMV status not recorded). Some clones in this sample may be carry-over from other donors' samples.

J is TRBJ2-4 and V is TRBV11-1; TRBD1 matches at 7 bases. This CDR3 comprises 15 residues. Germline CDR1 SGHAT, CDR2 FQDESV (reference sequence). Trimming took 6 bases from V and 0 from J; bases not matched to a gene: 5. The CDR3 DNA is TGTGCCAGCAGTCCCACAGGGGTAGCCAAAAACATTCAGTACTTC. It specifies CASSPTGVAKNIQYF.

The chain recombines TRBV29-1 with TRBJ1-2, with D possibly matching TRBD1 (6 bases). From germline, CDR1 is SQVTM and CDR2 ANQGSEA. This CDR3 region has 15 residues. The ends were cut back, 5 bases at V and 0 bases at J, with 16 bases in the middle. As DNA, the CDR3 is TGCAGCGTTACCGGGACACAACTCACTAACTATGGCTACACCTTC. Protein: CSVTGTQLTNYGYTF.

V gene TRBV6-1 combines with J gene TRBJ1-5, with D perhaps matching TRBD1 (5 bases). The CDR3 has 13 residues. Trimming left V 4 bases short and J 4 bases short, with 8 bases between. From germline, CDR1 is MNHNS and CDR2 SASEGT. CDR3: CASSGQRNQPQHF. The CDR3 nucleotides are TGTGCCAGCAGTGGACAGAGGAATCAGCCCCAGCATTTT.

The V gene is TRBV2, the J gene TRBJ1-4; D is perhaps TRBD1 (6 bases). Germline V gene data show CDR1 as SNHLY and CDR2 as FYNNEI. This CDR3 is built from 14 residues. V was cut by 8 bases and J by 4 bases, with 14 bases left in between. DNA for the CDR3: TGTGCCAGCGGGGGGGCAGACGGTAATGAAAAACTGTTTTTT. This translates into CASGGADGNEKLFF.

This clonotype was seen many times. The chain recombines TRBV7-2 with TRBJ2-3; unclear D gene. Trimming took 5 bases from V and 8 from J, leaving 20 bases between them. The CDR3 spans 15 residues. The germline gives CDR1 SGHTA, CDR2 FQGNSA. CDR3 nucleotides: TGTGCCAGCAGCCCTGTGGCCACCGCGTGGGGTACGCAGTATTTT. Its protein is CASSPVATAWGTQYF.

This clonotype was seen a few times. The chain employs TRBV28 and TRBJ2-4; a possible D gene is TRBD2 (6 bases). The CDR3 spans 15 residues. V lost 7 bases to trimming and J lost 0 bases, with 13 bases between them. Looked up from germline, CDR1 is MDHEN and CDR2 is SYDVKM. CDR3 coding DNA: TGTGCCAGCACCGGAGGGCTTCTAGCCAAAAACATTCAGTACTTC. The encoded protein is CASTGGLLAKNIQYF. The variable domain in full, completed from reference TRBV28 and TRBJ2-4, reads DVKVTQSSRYLVKRTGEKVFLECVQDMDHENMFWYRQDPGLGLRLIYFSYDVKMKEKGDIPEGYSVSREKKERFSLILESASTNQTSMYLCASTGGLLAKNIQYFGAGTRLSVL.

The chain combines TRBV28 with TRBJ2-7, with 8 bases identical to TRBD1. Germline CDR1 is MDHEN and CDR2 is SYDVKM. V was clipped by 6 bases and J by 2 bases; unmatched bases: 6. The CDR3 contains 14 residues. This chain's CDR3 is CASRPTGVTYEQYF. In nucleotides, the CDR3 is TGTGCCAGCAGACCGACAGGGGTGACCTACGAGCAGTACTTC. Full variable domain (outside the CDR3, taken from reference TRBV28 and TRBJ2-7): DVKVTQSSRYLVKRTGEKVFLECVQDMDHENMFWYRQDPGLGLRLIYFSYDVKMKEKGDIPEGYSVSREKKERFSLILESASTNQTSMYLCASRPTGVTYEQYFGPGTRLTVT.

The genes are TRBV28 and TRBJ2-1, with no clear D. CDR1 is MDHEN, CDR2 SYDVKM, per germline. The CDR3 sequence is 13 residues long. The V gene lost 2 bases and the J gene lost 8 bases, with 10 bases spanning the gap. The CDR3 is CASSLRQSYEQFF. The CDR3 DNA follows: TGTGCCAGCAGTTTAAGGCAGAGCTATGAGCAGTTCTTC.

For the CDR3, the DNA is TGTGCCAGCAGCTTAAGAGGGGTCAATACGCAGTATTTT. Its protein is CASSLRGVNTQYF. The rearrangement links TRBV7-2 to TRBJ2-3; either TRBD1 or TRBD2 may fit D (5 bases each). This CDR3 has 13 residues. The germline V gene has CDR1 SGHTA and CDR2 FQGNSA. V lost 2 bases and J 7 bases, leaving 10 bases between the germline ends.

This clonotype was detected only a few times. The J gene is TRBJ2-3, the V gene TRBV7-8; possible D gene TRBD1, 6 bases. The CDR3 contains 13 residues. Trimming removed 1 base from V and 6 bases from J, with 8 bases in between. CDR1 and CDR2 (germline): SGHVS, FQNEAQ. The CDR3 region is CASSLDQGDTQYF. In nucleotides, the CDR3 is TGTGCCAGCAGCTTAGATCAGGGGGATACGCAGTATTTT.

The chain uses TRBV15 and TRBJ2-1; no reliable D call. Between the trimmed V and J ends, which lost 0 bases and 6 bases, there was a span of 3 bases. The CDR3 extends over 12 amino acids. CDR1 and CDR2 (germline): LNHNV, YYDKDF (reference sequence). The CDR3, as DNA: TGTGCCACCAGCAGAGATGGCAATGAGCAGTTCTTC. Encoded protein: CATSRDGNEQFF.

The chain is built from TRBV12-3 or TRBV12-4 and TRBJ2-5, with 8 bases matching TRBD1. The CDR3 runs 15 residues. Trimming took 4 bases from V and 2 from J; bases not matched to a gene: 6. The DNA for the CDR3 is TGTGCCAGCAGTTCACAGGGGGTGGCACAAGAGACCCAGTACTTC. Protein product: CASSSQGVAQETQYF.

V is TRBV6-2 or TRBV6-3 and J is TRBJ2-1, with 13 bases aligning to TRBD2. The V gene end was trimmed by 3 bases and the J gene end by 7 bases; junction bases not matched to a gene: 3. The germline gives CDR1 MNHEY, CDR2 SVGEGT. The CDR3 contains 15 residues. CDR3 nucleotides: TGTGCCAGCAGTTATAGGACTAGCGGGAGAAATGAGCAGTTCTTC. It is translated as CASSYRTSGRNEQFF.

In DNA form, the CDR3 reads TGTGCCAGCAGAAAAACCGGATTCCCGGGACTAGCCCGCGAGCAGTACTTC. This encodes CASRKTGFPGLAREQYF. J is TRBJ2-7 and V is TRBV6-5, with 9 bases fitting TRBD2. Germline V gene lookup returns CDR1 MNHEY and CDR2 SVGAGI. This CDR3 has 17 amino acids. V lost 6 bases and J lost 6; bases outside the gene matches: 18.

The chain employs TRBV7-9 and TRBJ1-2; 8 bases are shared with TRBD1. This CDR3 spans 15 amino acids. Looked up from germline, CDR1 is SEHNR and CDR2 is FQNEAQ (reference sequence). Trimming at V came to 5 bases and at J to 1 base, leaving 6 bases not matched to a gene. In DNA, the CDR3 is TGTGCCAGCAGCCCAGGACAGGGACTTAACTATGGCTACACCTTC. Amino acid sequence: CASSPGQGLNYGYTF.

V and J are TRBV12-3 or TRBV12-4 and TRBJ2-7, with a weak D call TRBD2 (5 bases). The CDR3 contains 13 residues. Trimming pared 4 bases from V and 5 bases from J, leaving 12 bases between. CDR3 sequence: CASSYRGLNEQYF. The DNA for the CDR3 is TGTGCCAGCAGTTATCGAGGGCTCAACGAGCAGTACTTC.

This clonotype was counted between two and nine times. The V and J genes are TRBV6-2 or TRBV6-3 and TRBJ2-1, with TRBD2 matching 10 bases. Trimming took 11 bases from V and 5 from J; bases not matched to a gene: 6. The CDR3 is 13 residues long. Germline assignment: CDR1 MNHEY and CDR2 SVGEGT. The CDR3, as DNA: TGTGCCGGATGGACTAGCGGCCACAATGAGCAGTTCTTC. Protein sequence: CAGWTSGHNEQFF.

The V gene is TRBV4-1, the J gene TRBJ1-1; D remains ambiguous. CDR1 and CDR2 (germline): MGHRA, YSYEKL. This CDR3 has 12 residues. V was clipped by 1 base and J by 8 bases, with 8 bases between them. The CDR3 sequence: CASSQVWGEAFF. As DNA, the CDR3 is TGCGCCAGCAGCCAAGTATGGGGAGAAGCTTTCTTT.

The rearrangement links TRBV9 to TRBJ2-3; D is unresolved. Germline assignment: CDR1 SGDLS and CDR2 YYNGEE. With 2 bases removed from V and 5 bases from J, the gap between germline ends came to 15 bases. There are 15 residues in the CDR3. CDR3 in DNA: TGTGCCAGCAGCGTGGGGTCGGACGTAAGAGATACGCAGTATTTT. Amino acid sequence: CASSVGSDVRDTQYF.

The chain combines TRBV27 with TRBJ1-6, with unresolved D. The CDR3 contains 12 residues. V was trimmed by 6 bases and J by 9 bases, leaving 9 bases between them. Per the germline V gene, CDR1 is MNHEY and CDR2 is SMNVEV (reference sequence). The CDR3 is CASRGPGSPLHF. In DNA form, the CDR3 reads TGTGCCAGCAGGGGTCCCGGTTCACCCCTCCACTTT.

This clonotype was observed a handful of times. The CDR3 bases are TGTGCCAGTGTCGGACTAGCCAAAAACATTCAGTACTTC. Encoded protein: CASVGLAKNIQYF. This chain connects TRBV7-2 to TRBJ2-4; the D gene is possibly TRBD2 (5 bases). Trimming removed 9 bases at V and 0 bases at J, with 9 bases between. Germline CDR1 is SGHTA and CDR2 is FQGNSA. The CDR3 totals 13 residues.

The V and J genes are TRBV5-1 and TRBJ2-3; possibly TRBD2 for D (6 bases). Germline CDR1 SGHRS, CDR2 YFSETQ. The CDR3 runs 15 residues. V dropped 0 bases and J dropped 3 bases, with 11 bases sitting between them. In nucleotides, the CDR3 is TGCGCCAGCAGCTTGGCGCTAGCGTGGACAGATACGCAGTATTTT. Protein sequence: CASSLALAWTDTQYF.

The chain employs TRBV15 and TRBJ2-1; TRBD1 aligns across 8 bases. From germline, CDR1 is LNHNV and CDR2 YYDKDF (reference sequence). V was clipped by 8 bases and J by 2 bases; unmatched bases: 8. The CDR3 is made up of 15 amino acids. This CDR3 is CATANDRGAYNEQFF. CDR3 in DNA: TGTGCCACCGCCAACGACAGGGGAGCCTACAATGAGCAGTTCTTC.

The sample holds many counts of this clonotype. As DNA, the CDR3 is TGTGCCAGCAGCCTCGGACTAGCACTCAACAATGAGCAGTTCTTC. It is translated as CASSLGLALNNEQFF. This sequence joins TRBV7-2 and TRBJ2-1, with 8 bases matching TRBD2. Trimming took 5 bases from V and 5 from J; bases not matched to a gene: 8. The germline V gene has CDR1 SGHTA and CDR2 FQGNSA. CDR3 length: 15 residues.

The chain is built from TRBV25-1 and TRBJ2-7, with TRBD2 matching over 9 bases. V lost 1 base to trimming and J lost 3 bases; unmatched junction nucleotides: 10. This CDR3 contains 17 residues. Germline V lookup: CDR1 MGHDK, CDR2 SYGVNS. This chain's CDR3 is CASSEFPGTSSGYEQYF. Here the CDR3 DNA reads TGTGCCAGCAGTGAATTCCCCGGGACTAGCTCCGGCTACGAGCAGTACTTC.

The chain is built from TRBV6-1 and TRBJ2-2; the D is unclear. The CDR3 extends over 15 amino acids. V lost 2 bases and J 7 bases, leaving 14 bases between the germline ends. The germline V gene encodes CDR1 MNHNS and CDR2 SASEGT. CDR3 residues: CASSERRLVDGELFF. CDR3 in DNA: TGTGCCAGCAGTGAACGGCGGTTGGTGGACGGGGAGCTGTTTTTT.

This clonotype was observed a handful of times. DNA for the CDR3: TGTGCCAGCAGCAGACTTACGGCCCCCGGTGGCTACACCTTC. Translated: CASSRLTAPGGYTF. The J gene is TRBJ1-2, the V gene TRBV11-2; D is uncertain. Germline V gene data show CDR1 as SGHAT and CDR2 as FQNNGV. The V end was cut by 5 bases, the J end by 7 bases, with 17 bases between. The CDR3 has 14 amino acids.

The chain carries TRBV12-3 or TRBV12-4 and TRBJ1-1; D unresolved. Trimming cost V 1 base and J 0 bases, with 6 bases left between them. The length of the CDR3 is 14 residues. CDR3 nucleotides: TGTGCCAGCAGTTTAGGCATAGTGAACACTGAAGCTTTCTTT. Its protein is CASSLGIVNTEAFF.

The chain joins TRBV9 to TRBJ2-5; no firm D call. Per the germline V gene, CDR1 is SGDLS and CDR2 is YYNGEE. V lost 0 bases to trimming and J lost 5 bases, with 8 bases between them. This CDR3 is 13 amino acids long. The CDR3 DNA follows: TGTGCCAGCAGCGTAGATTGGCGGGAGACCCAGTACTTC. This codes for CASSVDWRETQYF.